These T cell receptor beta chains were read from a single sample in a study of T cell responses to AZD1222 COVID-19 vaccine. This table comes from immunoSEQ multiplex PCR, and its TCRdb copy is limited to in-frame clones, with some not included. Among some 110,000 clones listed, approximately 86% were seen once. Sequenced here: peripheral blood, sampled on day 0 of AZD1222 vaccination. The source of these receptors is an adult in good health. CDR3s include the opening cysteine and the closing phenylalanine or tryptophan. D genes are given only for firm matches. The size entry is marked missing in some rows and otherwise reads once, few, many or a size class.

TRBV9,TRBJ1-3,-,-,CASRRYLGGGNTIYF,TGTGCCAGCAGGAGGTATCTTGGGGGCGGAAACACCATATATTTT
TRBV4-3,TRBJ1-1,-,TRBD1,CASSQVQLRTGRTEAFF,TGCGCCAGCAGCCAAGTACAGCTACGGACAGGGAGAACTGAAGCTTTCTTT
TRBV19,TRBJ1-5,-,-,CASSIPTRARGGYSNQPQHF,TGTGCCAGTAGTATACCAACCCGGGCCCGGGGCGGGTATAGCAATCAGCCCCAGCATTTT
TRBV30,TRBJ1-5,-,TRBD1,CAWSMGQGGNQPQHF,TGTGCCTGGAGTATGGGACAGGGAGGCAATCAGCCCCAGCATTTT
TRBV3-1/TRBV3-2,TRBJ1-6,-,-,CASSQEDSNSPLHF,TGTGCCAGCAGCCAAGAAGATTCGAATTCACCCCTCCACTTT
TRBV15,TRBJ2-2,-,-,CATSSLGLGAGELFF,TGTGCCACCAGCAGTCTGGGATTGGGCGCCGGGGAGCTGTTTTTT
TRBV2,TRBJ1-2,-,-,CASRTPTRAHGYTF,TGTGCCAGCAGGACTCCCACGAGGGCCCATGGCTACACCTTC
TRBV4-1,TRBJ2-7,-,-,CASSQVPLALGSYEQYF,TGCGCCAGCAGCCAAGTTCCCCTAGCGCTAGGCTCCTACGAGCAGTACTTC
TRBV27,TRBJ2-5,-,-,CASSSPVRGGKTQYF,TGTGCCAGCAGTTCTCCAGTGCGAGGGGGAAAGACCCAGTACTTC
TRBV6-5,TRBJ1-1,-,-,CASSYISANTEAFF,TGTGCCAGCAGTTACATCTCCGCAAACACTGAAGCTTTCTTT
TRBV11-2,TRBJ1-2,-,-,CASSPQIGVSYGYTF,TGTGCCAGCAGCCCCCAAATAGGGGTCAGCTATGGCTACACCTTC
TRBV29-1,TRBJ2-7,-,TRBD1,CSATGTGTYEQYF,TGCAGCGCTACGGGGACAGGGACCTACGAGCAGTACTTC
TRBV18,TRBJ2-6,-,TRBD2,CASSPSAGVAGANVLTF,TGTGCCAGCTCACCATCGGCGGGAGTGGCTGGGGCCAACGTCCTGACTTTC
TRBV28,TRBJ2-7,-,TRBD2,CASSPSAAGGTYEQYF,TGTGCCAGCAGTCCCTCCGCGGCGGGAGGTACGTACGAGCAGTACTTC
TRBV3-1/TRBV3-2,TRBJ2-7,-,TRBD2,CASSQDRRTAGGRGEQYF,TGTGCCAGCAGCCAAGATCGCCGCACAGCCGGCGGGAGGGGCGAGCAGTACTTC
TRBV14,TRBJ2-7,-,-,CASSQEFEQYF,TGTGCCAGCAGCCAAGAATTCGAGCAGTACTTC
TRBV28,TRBJ1-1,-,TRBD1,CASSLLIVSGGKAFF,TGTGCCAGCAGTTTATTAATCGTTTCAGGGGGGAAAGCTTTCTTT
TRBV11-1,TRBJ1-2,once,-,CASSSVGYGYTF,TGTGCCAGCAGCTCGGTCGGTTATGGCTACACCTTC
TRBV27,TRBJ2-6,-,-,CASSAYSGANVLTF,TGTGCCAGCAGTGCGTACTCTGGGGCCAACGTCCTGACTTTC
TRBV14,TRBJ2-1,-,-,CASSLRIFNEQFF,TGTGCCAGCAGCCTGAGGATCTTCAATGAGCAGTTCTTC
TRBV6-6,TRBJ2-6,-,TRBD1,CASSQQGTSGANVLTF,TGTGCCAGCAGTCAACAGGGGACCTCTGGGGCCAACGTCCTGACTTTC
TRBV27,TRBJ1-1,-,-,CASSIVQGARAFF,TGTGCCAGCAGCATTGTACAAGGAGCAAGAGCTTTCTTT
TRBV11-2,TRBJ1-6,-,-,CASSLAGGRSPLHF,TGTGCCAGCAGCTTGGCGGGGGGCCGGTCACCCCTCCACTTT
TRBV19,TRBJ1-2,-,-,CASSNRGRDGESYGYTF,TGTGCCAGTAGTAACCGAGGCCGGGACGGCGAATCCTATGGCTACACCTTC